These 21 T cell receptor beta chains were sequenced from one sample in a study of blood T cell repertoires in COVID-19. This table comes from immunoSEQ multiplex PCR, and its TCRdb copy is limited to in-frame clones, with some not included. This table has tens of thousands of clones, more than 65% appearing once. The sequencing input was peripheral blood. These receptors were obtained from a woman older than 75 with active or convalescent COVID-19.

This clone was observed a few times. CDR3 loop: CASSYSGPSNYGYTF. As DNA, the CDR3 is TGTGCCAGCAGTTACTCGGGGCCATCAAACTATGGCTACACCTTC. The chain has TRBV6-5 and TRBJ1-2; possibly TRBD1 for D (5 bases). V was shortened by 0 bases and J by 2 bases, with 10 bases between the two germline ends. The CDR3 runs 15 residues. Looked up from germline, CDR1 is MNHEY and CDR2 is SVGAGI.

This chain connects TRBV9 to TRBJ1-5; the D is unclear. Germline values: CDR1 SGDLS, CDR2 YYNGEE. The CDR3 is 13 amino acids. Between the trimmed V and J ends, which lost 3 bases and 4 bases, there was a span of 8 bases. CDR3 region: CASSADMNQPQHF. The CDR3 coding sequence is TGTGCCAGCAGCGCTGACATGAATCAGCCCCAGCATTTT.

The chain carries TRBV9 and TRBJ1-1, with D possibly TRBD1 on 5 matching bases. The germline gives CDR1 SGDLS, CDR2 YYNGEE. V lost 4 bases, J lost 4 bases, and 14 bases lay in between. The CDR3 runs 14 residues. The CDR3 sequence is CASSPQGGLTEAFF. CDR3 coding DNA: TGTGCCAGCAGCCCCCAGGGTGGTCTCACTGAAGCTTTCTTT.

The J gene is TRBJ1-1, the V gene TRBV12-5; no clear D. Germline CDR1 LGHNT, CDR2 FRNRAP. V was shortened by 1 base and J by 1 base, with 4 bases between the two germline ends. This CDR3 has 13 residues. The CDR3 protein is CASGLDRNTEAFF. The CDR3 nucleotides are TGTGCTAGTGGTTTGGACAGGAACACTGAAGCTTTCTTT.

The V and J genes are TRBV6-5 and TRBJ1-2, with TRBD1 matching over 7 bases. Germline CDR1 and CDR2: MNHEY and SVGAGI. V lost 6 bases to trimming and J lost 4 bases; unmatched junction nucleotides: 8. The CDR3 totals 14 residues. The CDR3 DNA reads TGTGCCAGCAGCCCCGACGGGGACAGCTATGGCTACACCTTC. Amino acid sequence: CASSPDGDSYGYTF.

The J gene is TRBJ1-1, the V gene TRBV6-6; 8 positions match TRBD1. V dropped 0 bases and J dropped 5; count of bases not matched to a gene: 8. The CDR3 covers 16 residues. In germline, CDR1 is MNHNY, CDR2 SVGAGI (reference sequence). This CDR3 reads CASSYSQGADWTEAFF. The CDR3 nucleotides read TGTGCCAGCAGTTACTCGCAGGGGGCGGATTGGACTGAAGCTTTCTTT.

The rearrangement uses TRBV7-2 and TRBJ2-3, with D perhaps matching TRBD1 (5 bases). Germline V gene data show CDR1 as SGHTA and CDR2 as FQGNSA. V lost 3 bases, J lost 4 bases, and 8 bases lay in between. The length of the CDR3 is 13 residues. The CDR3 here is CASSFQGSDTQYF. The CDR3 DNA reads as TGTGCCAGCAGCTTTCAGGGATCAGATACGCAGTATTTT.

CDR3 protein: CASSLAGRIDEKLFF. DNA for the CDR3: TGTGCCAGCAGCTTAGCAGGGAGGATTGATGAAAAACTGTTTTTT. The V gene is TRBV7-9, the J gene TRBJ1-4; D unresolved. V lost 0 bases and J lost 6, with 11 bases in between. Germline CDR1 reads SEHNR; CDR2 reads FQNEAQ (reference sequence). This CDR3 has 15 amino acids.

The rearrangement joins TRBV9 to TRBJ1-2, with TRBD1 matching 9 bases. Germline CDR1 and CDR2: SGDLS and YYNGEE. V shed 0 bases and J 5 bases; nucleotides not matched to a gene: 2. CDR3 size: 14 residues. DNA of the CDR3: TGTGCCAGCAGCGTAGAGACAGGGGGTTATGGCTACACCTTC. Translation gives CASSVETGGYGYTF.

The chain employs TRBV7-2 and TRBJ2-5, with 10 bases identical to TRBD2. Germline loops: CDR1 SGHTA, CDR2 FQGNSA. This CDR3 contains 14 residues. Trimming at V came to 8 bases and at J to 4 bases, leaving 7 bases not matched to a gene. The DNA for the CDR3 is TGTGCCAGCCGGCAGCGGGGGGGGGTAGAGACCCAGTACTTC. Amino acid sequence: CASRQRGGVETQYF.

The chain uses TRBV9 and TRBJ1-3; D unclear. Germline V gene data show CDR1 as SGDLS and CDR2 as YYNGEE. V dropped 0 bases and J dropped 0 bases, with 10 bases sitting between them. The CDR3 is 16 residues long. The CDR3 DNA sequence: TGTGCCAGCAGCGTAGGCATAACGGGCTCTGGAAACACCATATATTTT. It translates to CASSVGITGSGNTIYF.

The gene calls are TRBV18 and TRBJ2-7, with TRBD1 matching over 7 bases. Germline CDR1 is KGHSH and CDR2 is LQKENI. Trimming cost V 1 base and J 3 bases; bases outside gene matches: 6. The CDR3 covers 15 residues. The CDR3 coding sequence is TGTGCCAGCTCACCACTCTCGGGACAGATCTACGAGCAGTACTTC. This sequence encodes CASSPLSGQIYEQYF.

The chain is built from TRBV5-1 and TRBJ2-2; 7 bases line up with TRBD2. The V gene end was trimmed by 1 base and the J gene end by 7 bases; junction bases not matched to a gene: 13. Germline CDR1 is SGHRS and CDR2 is YFSETQ. CDR3 length equals 17 residues. In DNA form, the CDR3 reads TGCGCCAGCAGCTTGACCGGGACTACCGCTAGTGGCGGGGAGCTGTTTTTT. Residues: CASSLTGTTASGGELFF. Based on the CDR3 plus reference TRBV5-1 and TRBJ2-2, the full variable domain is KAGVTQTPRYLIKTRGQQVTLSCSPISGHRSVSWYQQTPGQGLQFLFEYFSETQRNKGNFPGRFSGRQFSNSRSEMNVSTLELGDSALYLCASSLTGTTASGGELFFGEGSRLTVL.

The chain is built from TRBV6-5 and TRBJ1-2; D not certain. V shed 0 bases and J shed 1 base, with 6 bases lying between them. This CDR3 spans 14 amino acids. CDR1 MNHEY and CDR2 SVGAGI come from the germline V gene. This CDR3 reads CASSYSSGNYGYTF. Here the CDR3 DNA reads TGTGCCAGCAGTTACTCCTCCGGTAACTATGGCTACACCTTC.

The chain couples TRBV10-2 to TRBJ2-7, with 7 bases that match TRBD1. With 6 bases clipped from V and 7 bases from J, the junction kept 9 bases outside the gene matches. This CDR3 has 13 amino acids. CDR1 and CDR2 (germline): WSHSY, SAAADI. CDR3 DNA sequence: TGCGCCAGCAGGGGACAGAGTACGGGGGAGCAGTACTTC. This sequence encodes CASRGQSTGEQYF.

The gene calls are TRBV25-1 and TRBJ1-1, with TRBD1 matching 8 bases. V shed 0 bases and J 11 bases; nucleotides not matched to a gene: 2. This CDR3 comprises 12 residues. Germline V gene sequence: CDR1 MGHDK, CDR2 SYGVNS. This CDR3 is CASSEYDRGAFF. Written as DNA, the CDR3 is TGTGCCAGCAGTGAATATGACAGGGGTGCTTTCTTT.

Note on this clone: The sample carries other DNA sequences with the same CDR3. J is TRBJ2-3 and V is TRBV4-1, with D possibly matching TRBD1 (5 bases). Trimming pared 1 base from V and 3 bases from J, leaving 8 bases between. Germline V lookup: CDR1 MGHRA, CDR2 YSYEKL. The CDR3 spans 14 residues. CDR3: CASSQGRATDTQYF. In nucleotides, the CDR3 is TGCGCCAGCAGCCAAGGCAGGGCAACAGATACGCAGTATTTT.

The chain links TRBV5-1 to TRBJ1-1, with D perhaps TRBD1 (6 bases). CDR3 length: 15 residues. Germline loops: CDR1 SGHRS, CDR2 YFSETQ. V was cut by 4 bases and J by 1 base, with 14 bases left in between. The CDR3 here is CASSPRTDQNTEAFF. CDR3 nucleotides: TGCGCCAGCAGCCCTAGGACAGACCAGAACACTGAAGCTTTCTTT. Full variable domain (outside the CDR3, taken from reference TRBV5-1 and TRBJ1-1): KAGVTQTPRYLIKTRGQQVTLSCSPISGHRSVSWYQQTPGQGLQFLFEYFSETQRNKGNFPGRFSGRQFSNSRSEMNVSTLELGDSALYLCASSPRTDQNTEAFFGQGTRLTVV.

The chain combines TRBV6-6 with TRBJ2-5; D gene unclear. Germline lookup yields CDR1 MNHNY and CDR2 SVGAGI (reference sequence). The germline V and J ends were trimmed by 2 bases and 2 bases, with 9 bases remaining between them. This CDR3 spans 14 amino acids. Here the CDR3 DNA reads TGTGCCAGCAGTTACGGGCACGGTCAAGAGACCCAGTACTTC. Translating it yields CASSYGHGQETQYF.

The V gene is TRBV18, the J gene TRBJ1-2, with 7 nucleotides matching TRBD1. The CDR3 loop spans 15 amino acids. CDR1 is KGHSH and CDR2 is LQKENI in the germline V gene. Unmatched junction bases numbered 11, after V lost 4 bases and J lost 6 bases. CDR3 DNA: TGTGCCAGCTCACTAGCGACAGGGTGGAAGGATGGCTACACCTTC. Protein sequence: CASSLATGWKDGYTF.

J is TRBJ1-5 and V is TRBV12-5; D unclear. Germline V gene lookup returns CDR1 LGHNT and CDR2 FRNRAP. This CDR3 has 13 amino acids. Trimming stripped 5 bases from V and 6 bases from J, with 11 bases between. The DNA for the CDR3 is TGTGCTAGTGGTAGCGGGGTGACTCAGCCCCAGCATTTT. Amino acid sequence: CASGSGVTQPQHF.